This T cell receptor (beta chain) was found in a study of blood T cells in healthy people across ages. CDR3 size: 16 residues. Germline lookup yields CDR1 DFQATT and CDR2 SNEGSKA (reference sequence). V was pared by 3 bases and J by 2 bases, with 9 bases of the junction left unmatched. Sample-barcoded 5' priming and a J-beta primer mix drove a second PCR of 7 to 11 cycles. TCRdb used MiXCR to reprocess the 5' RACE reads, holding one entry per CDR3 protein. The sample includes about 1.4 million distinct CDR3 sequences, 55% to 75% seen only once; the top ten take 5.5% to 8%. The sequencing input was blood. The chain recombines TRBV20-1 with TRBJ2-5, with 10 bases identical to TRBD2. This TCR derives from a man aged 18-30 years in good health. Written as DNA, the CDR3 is TGCAGTGCTAGCCGGTCTAGCGGGGGCAGACAAGAGACCCAGTACTTC. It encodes CSASRSSGGRQETQYF.